Listed below are T cell receptor beta chains from one sample, sequenced in a study of blood T cells in healthy people across ages. TCRdb independently ran MiXCR on the 5' RACE reads; one entry per CDR3 protein. The profile shows more than 1.4 million distinct CDR3 sequences, 35% to 45% of them singletons. Sequencing was carried out using blood. The receptors here all came from a woman aged 18-35 years in good health. Each CDR3 is given with its conserved first and last residue.

. TRBV9 CVSSVPGGEQYF
TRBJ2-3 TRBV6-6 CASSYTGEGRDTQYF
TRBJ1-1 TRBV28 CASSFMAPRTEAFF
TRBJ1-2 TRBV2 CASSELGLDGYTF
TRBJ2-5 TRBV13 CASRPPTGGNEGQYF
TRBJ2-5 TRBV10-3 CAIRQAGQETQYF
TRBJ2-2 TRBV11-3 CASSGQGGGSTGELFF
TRBJ2-7 TRBV20-1 CSARGLGQGYEQYF
TRBJ2-2 TRBV6-5 CASSYPSGANTGELFF
TRBJ1-1 TRBV14 CASSPPLGRVTEAFF
TRBJ2-6 TRBV6-5 CASSYSPVSGANVLTF
TRBJ2-4 TRBV27 CASSLNSEQGWEQYF
. TRBV11-2 CASSLEGLAGGYEQYF
TRBJ1-2 TRBV15 CATSRDRADGYTF
TRBJ1-2 TRBV7-9 CASSLDGGPYGYTF
. TRBV2 CASREFGGGRFYEQYF
TRBJ2-1 TRBV6-5 CASSYSWTGSYNEQFF
TRBJ1-5 TRBV10-3 CAISDGRTASSNQPQHF
TRBJ2-5 TRBV7-7 CASSQALVETQYF
TRBJ1-2 TRBV7-2 CASTGQGANYGYTF
TRBJ1-4 TRBV9 CASSVAPDVEKLFF
TRBJ1-2 TRBV4-2 CASSRMGQEVYGYTF
TRBJ2-1 TRBV7-3 CASSLRLAGDRDEQFF
TRBJ2-3 TRBV12-3/TRBV12-4 CASRLGTPQADTQYF
TRBJ2-3 TRBV20-1 CSATSAQGTDTQYF
TRBJ1-6 TRBV20-1 CSTVQSSYNSPLHF
TRBJ2-5 TRBV20-1 CSARDGTDDQETQYF
TRBJ2-4 TRBV5-1 CASSDGLPGEQYF
TRBJ2-5 TRBV20-1 CSARDLTTSGILETQYF
TRBJ2-1 TRBV5-1 CASSSKNGDEQFF
TRBJ1-2 TRBV12-3/TRBV12-4 CASSLAGTGYYGYTF
TRBJ1-2 TRBV7-8 CASSVLQGALGYTF